This TCR beta chain was obtained from a study of cytomegalovirus exposure and HLA in healthy donors. This clone has only a few counts. Its specificity is not known. The PCR contained 60 Vbeta and 13 Jbeta primers. Only in-frame clones appear in the TCRdb table, and some are missing; sequencing was by immunoSEQ multiplex PCR. The table has 110,000 to 150,000 clones, about 71% seen once. Points from the study as a whole: Analysis was performed later, and it showed HLA-associated TCR beta chains to be more clonally expanded than equally common others. Previously analyzed data showed that most TCR beta V segments were productive at a frequency of about 87% or about 30%.

CDR3 length: 15 amino acids. V shed 5 bases and J shed 4 bases, with 15 bases lying between them. From germline, CDR1 is MNHNY and CDR2 SVGAGI (reference sequence). The sequencing input was PBMCs. This chain connects TRBV6-6 to TRBJ2-1; D is perhaps TRBD2 (5 bases). This clonotype was obtained from a woman aged 55-75 years in good health and CMV-seropositive. CDR3 in amino acids: CASSLELVGYNEQFF. CDR3 bases: TGTGCCAGCAGTCTAGAACTAGTGGGGTACAATGAGCAGTTCTTC.